The rows below give T cell receptor beta chains drawn from one sample of a study of CXCR3-negative and CXCR3-positive naive CD8 T cells. TCRdb processed the 5' RACE reads again and assigns one entry to each CDR3 protein, with no DNA. Its clone listing holds tens of thousands of distinct CDR3 sequences. The sequencing sample was made of naive CXCR3+ CD8+ T cells from blood. Receptor source: a human donor in good health. Some clones in this sample may be carry-over from other donors' samples. CDR3s include the opening cysteine and the closing phenylalanine or tryptophan. Each record gives: J gene, V gene, CDR3 protein.

j_gene: TRBJ2-7; v_gene: TRBV7-9; CDR3aa: CASSFVAQYEQYF
j_gene: TRBJ1-1; v_gene: TRBV12-3/TRBV12-4; CDR3aa: CASSQPPEAFF
j_gene: TRBJ2-2; v_gene: TRBV25-1; CDR3aa: CASSRAGSGELFF
j_gene: TRBJ2-3; v_gene: TRBV28; CDR3aa: CASSLGNLYTDTQYF
j_gene: TRBJ2-3; v_gene: TRBV6-5; CDR3aa: CASSLTSLGGTDTQYF
j_gene: TRBJ2-7; v_gene: TRBV18; CDR3aa: CASSPLDQDEQYF
j_gene: TRBJ1-2; v_gene: TRBV6-2/TRBV6-3; CDR3aa: CASTGLPTLYGYTF
j_gene: TRBJ1-5; v_gene: TRBV28; CDR3aa: CASRRRGYSNQPQHF
j_gene: TRBJ2-3; v_gene: TRBV5-4; CDR3aa: CASSFGSGMDTQYF
j_gene: TRBJ2-1; v_gene: TRBV7-8; CDR3aa: CASSQLASAYNEQFF
j_gene: TRBJ2-7; v_gene: TRBV7-2; CDR3aa: CASSADSTYEQYF
j_gene: TRBJ2-2; v_gene: TRBV29-1; CDR3aa: CSATGDTGELFF
j_gene: TRBJ2-7; v_gene: TRBV28; CDR3aa: CASISPGTSSEQYF
j_gene: TRBJ2-7; v_gene: TRBV6-5; CDR3aa: CASTSGMEEEQYF
j_gene: TRBJ1-6; v_gene: TRBV28; CDR3aa: CASSLVGGYSSPLHF
j_gene: TRBJ2-3; v_gene: TRBV7-6; CDR3aa: CASTLRWASGRGTDTQYF